This T cell receptor (beta chain) appears in the sequencing data of a study of cytomegalovirus exposure and HLA in healthy donors. This table comes from immunoSEQ multiplex PCR, and its TCRdb copy is limited to in-frame clones, with some not included. Of fewer than 250,000 clones listed, approximately 87% are singletons. General study findings and limits: Rare TCR sequences dominated, though some public TCRs recurred in many donors.

A note on this clone: Its specificity is unknown.

The sequenced sample consisted of PBMCs. This receptor was identified in a man aged 18 to 30 in good health and CMV-seronegative.

The CDR3 sequence is CASSYEQLLDEKLFF. As DNA, the CDR3 is TGTGCCAGCAGTTACGAACAGCTGTTAGATGAAAAACTGTTTTTT. The chain employs TRBV6-6 and TRBJ1-4; D remains unclear. The CDR3 loop spans 15 amino acids. V shed 2 bases and J shed 6 bases, with 13 bases lying between them. CDR1 and CDR2 from the germline V gene are MNHNY and SVGAGI (reference sequence).